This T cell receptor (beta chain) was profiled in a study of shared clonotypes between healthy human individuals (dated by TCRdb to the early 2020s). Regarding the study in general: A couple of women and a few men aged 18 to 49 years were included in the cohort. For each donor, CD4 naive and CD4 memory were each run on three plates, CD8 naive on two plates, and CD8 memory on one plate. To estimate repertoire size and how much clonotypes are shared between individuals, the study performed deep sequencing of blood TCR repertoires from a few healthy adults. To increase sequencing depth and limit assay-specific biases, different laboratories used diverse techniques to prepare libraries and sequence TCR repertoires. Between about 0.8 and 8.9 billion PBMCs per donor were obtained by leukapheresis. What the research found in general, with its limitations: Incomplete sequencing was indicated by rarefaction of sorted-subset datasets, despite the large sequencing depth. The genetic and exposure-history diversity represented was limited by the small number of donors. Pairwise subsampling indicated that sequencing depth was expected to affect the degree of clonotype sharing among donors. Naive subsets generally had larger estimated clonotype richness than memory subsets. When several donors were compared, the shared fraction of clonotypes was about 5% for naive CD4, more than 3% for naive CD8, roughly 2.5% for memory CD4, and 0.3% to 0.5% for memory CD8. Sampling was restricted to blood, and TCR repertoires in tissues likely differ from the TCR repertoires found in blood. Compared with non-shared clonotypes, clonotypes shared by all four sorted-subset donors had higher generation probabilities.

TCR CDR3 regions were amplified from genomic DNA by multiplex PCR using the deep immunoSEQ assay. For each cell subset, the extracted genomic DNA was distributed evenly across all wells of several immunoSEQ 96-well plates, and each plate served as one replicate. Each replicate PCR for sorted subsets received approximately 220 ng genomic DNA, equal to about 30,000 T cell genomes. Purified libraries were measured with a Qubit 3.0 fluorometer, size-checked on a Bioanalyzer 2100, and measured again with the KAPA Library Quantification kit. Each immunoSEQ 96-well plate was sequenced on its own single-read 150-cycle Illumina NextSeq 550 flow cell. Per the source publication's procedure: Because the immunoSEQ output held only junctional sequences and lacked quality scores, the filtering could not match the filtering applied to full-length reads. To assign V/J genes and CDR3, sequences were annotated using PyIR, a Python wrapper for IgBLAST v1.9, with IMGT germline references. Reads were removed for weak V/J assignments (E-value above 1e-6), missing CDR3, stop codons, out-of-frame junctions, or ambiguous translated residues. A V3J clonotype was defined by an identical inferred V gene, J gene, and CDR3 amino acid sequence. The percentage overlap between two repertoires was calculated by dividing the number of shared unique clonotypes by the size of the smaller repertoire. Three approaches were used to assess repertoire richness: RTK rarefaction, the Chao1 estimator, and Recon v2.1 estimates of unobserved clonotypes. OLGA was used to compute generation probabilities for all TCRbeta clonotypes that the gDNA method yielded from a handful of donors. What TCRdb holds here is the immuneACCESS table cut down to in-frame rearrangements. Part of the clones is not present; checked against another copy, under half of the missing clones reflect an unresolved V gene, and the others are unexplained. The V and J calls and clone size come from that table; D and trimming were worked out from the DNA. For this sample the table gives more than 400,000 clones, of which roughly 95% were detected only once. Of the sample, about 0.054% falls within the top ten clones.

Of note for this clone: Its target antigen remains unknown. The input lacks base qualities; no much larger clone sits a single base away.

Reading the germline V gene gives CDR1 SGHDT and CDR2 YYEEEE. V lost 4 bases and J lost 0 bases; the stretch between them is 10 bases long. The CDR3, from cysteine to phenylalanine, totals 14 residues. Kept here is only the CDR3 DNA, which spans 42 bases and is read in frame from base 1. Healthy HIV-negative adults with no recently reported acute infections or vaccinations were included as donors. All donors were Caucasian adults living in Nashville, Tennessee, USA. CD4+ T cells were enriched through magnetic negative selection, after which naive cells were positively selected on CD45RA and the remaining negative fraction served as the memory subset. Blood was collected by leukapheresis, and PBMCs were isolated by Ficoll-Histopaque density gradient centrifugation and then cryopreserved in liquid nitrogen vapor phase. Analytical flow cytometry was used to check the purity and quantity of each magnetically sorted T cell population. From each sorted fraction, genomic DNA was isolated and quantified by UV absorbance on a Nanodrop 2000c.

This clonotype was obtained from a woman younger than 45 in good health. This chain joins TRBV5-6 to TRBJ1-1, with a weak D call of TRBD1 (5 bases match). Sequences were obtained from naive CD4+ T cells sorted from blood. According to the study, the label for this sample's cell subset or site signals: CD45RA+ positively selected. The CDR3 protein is CASSGGPLNTEAFF. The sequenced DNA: TGTGCCAGCAGCGGGGGACCGCTGAACACTGAAGCTTTCTTT.